This T cell receptor (beta chain) was captured by sequencing in a study of shared clonotypes between healthy human individuals. The study, taken as a whole, reports: In this cohort, only blood was sampled, and tissue repertoires likely differ.

Only in-frame clones appear in the TCRdb table, and some are missing; sequencing was by immunoSEQ multiplex PCR. The sample includes roughly 95,000 clones, around 43% seen only once; the top ten take over 13%. Concerning this clone itself: Its cognate antigen is unknown.

Donors included only healthy HIV-negative adults lacking recent acute infections or vaccinations. There were only Caucasian adults among the donors, and all lived in Nashville, Tennessee. Without sorting, samples used 90 million or so PBMCs for genomic DNA. Per germline, CDR1 KGHSH and CDR2 LQKENI. Between the trimmed V and J ends, which lost 2 bases and 6 bases, there was a span of 8 bases. The CDR3 is made up of 13 amino acids. The receptor comes from a woman aged 40 to 50 in good health. Some clones in this sample may be carry-over from other donors' samples. Sequencing was carried out using PBMCs. The rearrangement joins TRBV18 to TRBJ2-4; D perhaps matches TRBD1 (5 bases). CDR3 sequence: CASSPDDRNIQYF. CDR3 nucleotide sequence: TGTGCCAGCTCACCAGATGACAGAAACATTCAGTACTTC.